One T cell receptor beta chain is described in this entry. Germline V CDR1 and CDR2: MNHNS, SASEGT. The CDR3 loop spans 11 amino acids. Trimming removed 8 bases at V and 3 bases at J, with 5 bases between. The sample belongs to a study of T cells in Graves' hyperthyroidism and ophthalmopathy. There were TCR beta CDR3 regions amplified from RNA transcripts. First-round RT-PCR of the TCR CDR3 relied on the HTBI primer set. TCRdb re-analysed the multiplex PCR reads in MiXCR, keeping a single row per CDR3 protein. The table lists more than 550,000 distinct CDR3 sequences, roughly a sixth of them singletons.

The sequence derives from a woman aged 45 to 65 with Graves' hyperthyroidism that later progressed to Graves' ophthalmopathy. The chain carries TRBV6-1 and TRBJ1-5; D is undetermined. The sequenced material came from blood. The CDR3 nucleotides are TGTGCCAGCGCGAACAATCAGCCCCAGCATTTT. This gives the protein CASANNQPQHF.